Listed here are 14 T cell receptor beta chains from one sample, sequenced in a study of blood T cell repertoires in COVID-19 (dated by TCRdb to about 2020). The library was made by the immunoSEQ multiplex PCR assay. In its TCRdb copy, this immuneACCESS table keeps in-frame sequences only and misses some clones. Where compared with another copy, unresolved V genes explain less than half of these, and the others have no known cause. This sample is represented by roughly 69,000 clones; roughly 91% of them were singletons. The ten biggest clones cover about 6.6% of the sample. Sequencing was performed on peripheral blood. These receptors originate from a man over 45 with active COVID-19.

The CDR3 coding sequence is TGTGCCATCGACGGCCGGGGGACTGAAGCTTTCTTT. Its translation: CAIDGRGTEAFF. This chain connects TRBV12-3 or TRBV12-4 to TRBJ1-1; D is perhaps TRBD1 (5 bases). The CDR3 loop spans 12 amino acids. Trimming removed 10 bases from V and 5 bases from J, with 14 bases in between.

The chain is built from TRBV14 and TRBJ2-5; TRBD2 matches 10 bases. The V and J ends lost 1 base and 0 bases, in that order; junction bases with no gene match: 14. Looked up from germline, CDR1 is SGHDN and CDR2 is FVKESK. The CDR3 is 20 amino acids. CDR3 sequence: CASSQGRPSGSIGYQETQYF. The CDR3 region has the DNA TGTGCCAGCAGCCAAGGTAGGCCTAGCGGGAGCATAGGGTACCAAGAGACCCAGTACTTC.

The CDR3 DNA reads TGTGCCAGCAGCTCCGGGACAGGGATGGATGGCTACACCTTC. This codes for CASSSGTGMDGYTF. The V gene is TRBV5-4, the J gene TRBJ1-2; TRBD1 agrees at 9 bases. The trim removed 3 bases at V and 6 bases at J, leaving 6 bases unmatched. The CDR3 length is 14 residues. In germline, CDR1 is SGHNT, CDR2 YYREEE (reference sequence).

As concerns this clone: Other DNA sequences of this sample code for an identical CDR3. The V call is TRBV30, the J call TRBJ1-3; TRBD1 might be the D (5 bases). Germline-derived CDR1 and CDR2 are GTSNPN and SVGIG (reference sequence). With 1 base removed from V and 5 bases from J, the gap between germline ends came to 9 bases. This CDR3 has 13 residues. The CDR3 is CAWSGGGRNTIYF. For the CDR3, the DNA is TGTGCCTGGAGTGGGGGCGGAAGAAACACCATATATTTT.

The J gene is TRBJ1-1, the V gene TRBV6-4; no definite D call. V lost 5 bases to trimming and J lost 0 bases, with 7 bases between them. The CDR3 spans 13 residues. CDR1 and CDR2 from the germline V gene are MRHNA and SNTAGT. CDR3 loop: CASSQTLNTEAFF. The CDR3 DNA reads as TGTGCCAGCAGTCAGACACTGAACACTGAAGCTTTCTTT.

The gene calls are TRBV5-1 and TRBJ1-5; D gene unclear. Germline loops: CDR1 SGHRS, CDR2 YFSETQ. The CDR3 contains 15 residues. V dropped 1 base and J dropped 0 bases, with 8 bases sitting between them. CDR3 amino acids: CASSLRGYSNQPQHF. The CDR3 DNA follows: TGCGCCAGCAGCTTGAGAGGTTATAGCAATCAGCCCCAGCATTTT.

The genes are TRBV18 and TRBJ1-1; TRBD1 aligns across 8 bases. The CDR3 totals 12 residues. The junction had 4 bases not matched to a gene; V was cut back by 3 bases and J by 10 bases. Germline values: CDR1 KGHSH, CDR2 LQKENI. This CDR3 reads CASSPDRAGAFF. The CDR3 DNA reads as TGTGCCAGCTCACCGGACAGGGCGGGAGCTTTCTTT. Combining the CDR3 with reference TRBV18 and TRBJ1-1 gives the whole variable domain NAGVMQNPRHLVRRRGQEARLRCSPMKGHSHVYWYRQLPEEGLKFMVYLQKENIIDESGMPKERFSAEFPKEGPSILRIQQVVRGDSAAYFCASSPDRAGAFFGQGTRLTVV.

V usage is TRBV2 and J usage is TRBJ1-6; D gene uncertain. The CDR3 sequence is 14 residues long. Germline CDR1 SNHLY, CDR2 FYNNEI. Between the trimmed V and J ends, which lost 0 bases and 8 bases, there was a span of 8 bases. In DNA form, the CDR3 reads TGTGCCAGCAGTGAAGCGCTGGCAGATTCACCCCTCCACTTT. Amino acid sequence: CASSEALADSPLHF. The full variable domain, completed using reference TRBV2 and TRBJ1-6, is EPEVTQTPSHQVTQMGQEVILRCVPISNHLYFYWYRQILGQKVEFLVSFYNNEISEKSEIFDDQFSVERPDGSNFTLKIRSTKLEDSAMYFCASSEALADSPLHFGNGTRLTVT.

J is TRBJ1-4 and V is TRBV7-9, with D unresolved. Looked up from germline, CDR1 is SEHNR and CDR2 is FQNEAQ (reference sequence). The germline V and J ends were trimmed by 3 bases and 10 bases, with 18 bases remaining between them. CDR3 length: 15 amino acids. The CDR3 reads CASSFLGEGFGKLFF. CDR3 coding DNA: TGTGCCAGCAGCTTCCTAGGAGAGGGTTTCGGAAAACTGTTTTTT.

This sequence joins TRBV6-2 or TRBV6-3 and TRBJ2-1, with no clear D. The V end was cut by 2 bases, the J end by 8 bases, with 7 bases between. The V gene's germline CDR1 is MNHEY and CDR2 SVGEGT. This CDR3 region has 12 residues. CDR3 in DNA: TGTGCCAGCAGTTACAGCCGGGATGAGCAGTTCTTC. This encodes CASSYSRDEQFF.

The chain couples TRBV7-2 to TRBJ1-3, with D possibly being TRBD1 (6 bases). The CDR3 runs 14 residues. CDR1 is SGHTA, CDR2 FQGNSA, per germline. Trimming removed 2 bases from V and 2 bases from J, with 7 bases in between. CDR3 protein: CASSLSGAGNTIYF. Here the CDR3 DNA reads TGTGCCAGCAGCTTATCAGGGGCTGGAAACACCATATATTTT.

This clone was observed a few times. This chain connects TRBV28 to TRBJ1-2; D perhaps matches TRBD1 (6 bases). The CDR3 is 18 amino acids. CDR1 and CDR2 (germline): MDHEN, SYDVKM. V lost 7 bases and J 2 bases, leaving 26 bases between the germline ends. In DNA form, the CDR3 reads TGTGCCAGCACCATCCCAAGGGGCAGGGGCGACTTCAACTATGGCTACACCTTC. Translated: CASTIPRGRGDFNYGYTF.

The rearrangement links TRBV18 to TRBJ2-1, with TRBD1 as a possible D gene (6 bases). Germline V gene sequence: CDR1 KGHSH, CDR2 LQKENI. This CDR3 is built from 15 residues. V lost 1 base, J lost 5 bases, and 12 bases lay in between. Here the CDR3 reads CASSPLSGVDNEQFF. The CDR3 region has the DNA TGTGCCAGCTCACCACTTTCAGGGGTCGACAATGAGCAGTTCTTC.

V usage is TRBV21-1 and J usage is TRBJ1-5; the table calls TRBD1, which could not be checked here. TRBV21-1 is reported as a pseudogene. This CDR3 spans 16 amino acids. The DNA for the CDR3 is TGTGCCAGCAGATATGACAGGAGTCGGGGCAATCAGCCCCAGCATTTT. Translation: CASRYDRSRGNQPQHF.